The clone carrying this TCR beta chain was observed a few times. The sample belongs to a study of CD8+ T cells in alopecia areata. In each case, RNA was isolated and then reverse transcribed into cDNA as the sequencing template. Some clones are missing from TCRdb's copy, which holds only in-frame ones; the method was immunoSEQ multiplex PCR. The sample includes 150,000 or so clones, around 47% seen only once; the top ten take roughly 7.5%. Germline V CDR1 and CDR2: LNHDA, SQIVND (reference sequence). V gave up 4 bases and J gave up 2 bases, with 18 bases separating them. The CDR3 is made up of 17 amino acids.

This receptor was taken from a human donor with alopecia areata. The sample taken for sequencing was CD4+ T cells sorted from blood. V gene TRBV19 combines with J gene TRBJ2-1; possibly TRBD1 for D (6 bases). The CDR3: CASSSDTGIRAYNEQFF. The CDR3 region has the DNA TGTGCCAGTAGTAGCGACACAGGGATTCGGGCCTACAATGAGCAGTTCTTC.